Listed below are T cell receptor beta chains from one sample, sequenced in a study of shared clonotypes between healthy human individuals. Repertoires were generated with immunoSEQ multiplex PCR, while TCRdb's copy carries only in-frame clones and drops some. The sample comprises more than 90,000 clones, under 70% of which are singletons, and less than 50% rests with the top ten. What was sequenced was memory CD8+ T cells sorted from blood. These receptors were collected from a man in his thirties or forties in good health. Each CDR3 is given with its conserved first and last residue. Each record gives: clone size, V gene, J gene, D gene, CDR3 protein, CDR3 DNA. D genes are given only for firm matches. Only part of the rows carry a size: once, few, many, or a class if the clone is expanded.

.	TRBV4-1	TRBJ2-7	.	CASSQSSQALGEQYF	TGCGCCAGCAGCCAATCCTCCCAGGCGCTGGGGGAGCAGTACTTC
.	TRBV6-1	TRBJ2-1	.	CASSAPSAVYEQFF	TGTGCCAGCAGTGCCCCGTCTGCCGTGTATGAGCAGTTCTTC
.	TRBV4-3	TRBJ1-4	.	CASSQAHTAELMLKLFF	TGCGCCAGCAGCCAAGCCCACACGGCCGAGCTAATGTTGAAACTGTTTTTT
.	TRBV6-1	TRBJ1-3	TRBD1	CASRGTGVAGNTIYF	TGTGCCAGCAGGGGGACAGGGGTGGCTGGAAACACCATATATTTT
.	TRBV28	TRBJ2-7	.	CASSLLDYEQYF	TGTGCCAGCAGTTTATTAGACTACGAGCAGTACTTC
.	TRBV6-4	TRBJ2-7	TRBD2	CASRISGRVLEQYF	TGTGCCAGCAGAATTAGCGGGAGAGTCCTCGAGCAGTACTTC
.	TRBV23-1	TRBJ2-7	.	CASKGILLSYEQYF	TGCGCCAGCAAGGGTATATTGCTCTCCTACGAGCAGTACTTC
.	TRBV6-5	TRBJ2-7	.	CASSPPSGEQYF	TGTGCCAGCAGCCCGCCTTCGGGGGAGCAGTACTTC
.	TRBV5-6	TRBJ2-7	TRBD1	CASCQDRAYEQYF	TGTGCCAGCTGCCAAGACAGGGCCTACGAGCAGTACTTC
.	TRBV5-1	TRBJ2-3	.	CASSLAGASYTQYF	TGCGCCAGCAGCTTGGCCGGTGCCTCCTATACGCAGTATTTT
.	TRBV19	TRBJ2-2	.	CASTLGGLTGELFF	TGTGCCAGTACCCTAGGCGGGTTAACCGGGGAGCTGTTTTTT
.	TRBV10-3	TRBJ2-6	TRBD2	CAIRAPRGGLDSGANVLTF	TGTGCCATCCGGGCGCCGCGGGGGGGGTTGGACTCTGGGGCCAACGTCCTGACTTTC
.	TRBV27	TRBJ2-2	.	CASSLLGAYTGELFF	TGTGCCAGCAGTTTATTGGGCGCGTACACCGGGGAGCTGTTTTTT
.	TRBV19	TRBJ2-4	.	CASRSFSGPKNIQYF	TGTGCCAGTAGATCATTTAGCGGTCCCAAAAACATTCAGTACTTC
many	TRBV6-4	TRBJ2-2	.	CASSDSRREGTGELFF	TGTGCCAGCAGTGACTCCCGCAGGGAAGGCACCGGGGAGCTGTTTTTT
.	TRBV28	TRBJ2-3	TRBD2	CASSLTSVFFFADTDTQYF	TGTGCCAGCAGTCTTACTAGCGTGTTCTTCTTCGCGGATACAGATACGCAGTATTTT
.	TRBV5-1	TRBJ2-1	.	CASSLVTGVSYNEQFF	TGCGCCAGCAGCTTGGTCACGGGGGTCTCCTACAATGAGCAGTTCTTC
.	TRBV4-3	TRBJ2-7	TRBD2	CASSQALAGGYEQYF	TGCGCCAGCAGCCAAGCTCTAGCGGGGGGCTACGAGCAGTACTTC